This T cell receptor (beta chain) was profiled in a study of PD-1 blockade in classical Hodgkin lymphoma. There was relapse after autologous stem cell transplantation in every patient, and there was variation in brentuximab vedotin exposure. Trimming took 4 bases from V and 0 from J; bases not matched to a gene: 8. The germline V gene has CDR1 SGHAT and CDR2 FQDESV (reference sequence). The CDR3 is made up of 16 amino acids. The repertoire was sequenced with immunoSEQ multiplex PCR; TCRdb's copy has only in-frame clones and lacks some. The data contain about 23,000 clones, 60% to 85% of them singletons.

Specimen: peripheral blood mononuclear cells (PBMCs), collected before the second cycle of nivolumab. The V call is TRBV11-1, the J call TRBJ1-1; 7 positions match TRBD1. This TCR was recovered from a human donor with classical Hodgkin lymphoma. CDR3 residues: CASSSPRGSMNTEAFF. For the CDR3, the DNA is TGTGCCAGCAGCTCACCCAGGGGGTCCATGAACACTGAAGCTTTCTTT.